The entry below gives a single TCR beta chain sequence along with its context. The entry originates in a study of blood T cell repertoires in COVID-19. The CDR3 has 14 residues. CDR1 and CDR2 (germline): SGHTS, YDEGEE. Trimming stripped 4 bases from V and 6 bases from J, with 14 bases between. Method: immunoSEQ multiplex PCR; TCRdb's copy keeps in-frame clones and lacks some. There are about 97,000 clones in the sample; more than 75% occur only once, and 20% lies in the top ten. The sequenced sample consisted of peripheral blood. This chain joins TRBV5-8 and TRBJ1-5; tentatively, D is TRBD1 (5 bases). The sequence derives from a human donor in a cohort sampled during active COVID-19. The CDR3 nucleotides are TGTGCCAGCAGCCTCTTTGGGGGAGGTCAGCCCCAGCATTTT. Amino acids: CASSLFGGGQPQHF. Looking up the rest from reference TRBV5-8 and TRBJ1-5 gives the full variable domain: EAGVTQSPTHLIKTRGQQATLRCSPISGHTSVYWYQQALGLGLQFLLWYDEGEERNRGNFPPRFSGRQFPNYSSELNVNALELEDSALYLCASSLFGGGQPQHFGDGTRLSIL.